A selection of T cell receptor beta chains follows, all from one sample in a study of blood T cell repertoires in COVID-19. Sequenced by immunoSEQ multiplex PCR; TCRdb stores in-frame clones only, minus some. The repertoire holds around 130,000 clones, with roughly 80% as singletons. The sample was peripheral blood. The origin of the receptors is a woman of 80 years or more with acute or convalescent COVID-19. The CDR3 runs from the conserved cysteine through the conserved F or W. The D gene is left open where the match is weak. The size field is filled for only some rows; it gives once, few, many or a size class.

CASSQEVRANYGYTF | TGCGCCAGCAGCCAAGAGGTGAGAGCTAACTATGGCTACACCTTC | TRBV4-3 | . | . | TRBJ1-2
CASSQAGRDTEAFF | TGCGCCAGCAGCCAAGCGGGCAGGGACACTGAAGCTTTCTTT | TRBV4-3 | . | once | TRBJ1-1
CASSQDRGFNEKLFF | TGCGCCAGCAGCCAAGATAGGGGATTTAATGAAAAACTGTTTTTT | TRBV4-3 | . | . | TRBJ1-4
CASSPQVEALAYEQYF | TGTGCCAGTAGTCCCCAGGTAGAAGCGCTAGCGTACGAGCAGTACTTC | TRBV19 | . | . | TRBJ2-7
CASSESLGDEQYF | TGCGCCAGCAGTGAGTCCTTAGGGGACGAGCAGTACTTC | TRBV10-1 | . | . | TRBJ2-7
CASSIGGTTGELFF | TGTGCCAGCAGTATCGGGGGGACCACCGGGGAGCTGTTTTTT | TRBV2 | TRBD2 | . | TRBJ2-2
CASSYQYEQYF | TGTGCCAGCAGTTATCAGTACGAGCAGTACTTC | TRBV6-2/TRBV6-3 | . | . | TRBJ2-7
CASSRDGQGASGNTIYF | TGTGCCAGCAGTCGGGATGGACAGGGGGCTTCTGGAAACACCATATATTTT | TRBV6-6 | TRBD1 | few | TRBJ1-3
CAISEGRERNEQFF | TGTGCCATCAGTGAAGGGCGGGAGAGGAATGAGCAGTTCTTC | TRBV10-3 | TRBD2 | . | TRBJ2-1
CASRRGQGSQPQHF | TGTGCCAGCAGACGAGGACAGGGAAGCCAGCCCCAGCATTTT | TRBV6-5 | TRBD1 | . | TRBJ1-5
CASSVGGQGPYEQYF | TGTGCCAGCAGCGTAGGGGGACAGGGGCCCTACGAGCAGTACTTC | TRBV9 | TRBD1 | . | TRBJ2-7
CASSSSGTEYNSPLHF | TGTGCCAGCAGCTCCTCCGGGACAGAATATAATTCACCCCTCCACTTT | TRBV5-4 | TRBD1 | few | TRBJ1-6
CASSLVYGVAYGYTF | TGCGCCAGCAGCTTGGTTTACGGGGTGGCCTATGGCTACACCTTC | TRBV5-1 | . | once | TRBJ1-2
CAISLGTNFQETQYF | TGTGCCATCAGCCTCGGGACTAATTTTCAAGAGACCCAGTACTTC | TRBV10-3 | TRBD2 | . | TRBJ2-5
CASSSRVAGYQETQYF | TGTGCCAGTAGTAGCCGGGTGGCTGGATATCAAGAGACCCAGTACTTC | TRBV19 | . | . | TRBJ2-5
CASSYPRKGVSNQPQHF | TGTGCCAGCAGTTACCCCAGGAAGGGGGTCAGCAATCAGCCCCAGCATTTT | TRBV6-2/TRBV6-3 | . | . | TRBJ1-5
CATSTFRQGVNEAFF | TGTGCCACCAGCACTTTTCGACAGGGGGTGAACGAAGCTTTCTTT | TRBV15 | TRBD1 | . | TRBJ1-1
CASSQSMANGGYTF | TGTGCCAGCAGCCAATCGATGGCAAATGGTGGCTACACCTTC | TRBV16 | . | . | TRBJ1-2
CASSLDLAQYTQYF | TGTGCCAGCAGCTTAGACCTAGCGCAATATACGCAGTATTTT | TRBV7-2 | . | . | TRBJ2-3
CAISVGQGNYEQYF | TGTGCCATCAGTGTAGGGCAGGGGAACTACGAGCAGTACTTC | TRBV10-3 | . | . | TRBJ2-7
CASSSQAEAFF | TGTGCCAGCAGTTCCCAGGCGGAAGCTTTCTTT | TRBV6-5 | . | once | TRBJ1-1
CASSYSMEWSTNEKLFF | TGTGCCAGCAGTTACTCGATGGAGTGGTCAACTAATGAAAAACTGTTTTTT | TRBV6-2/TRBV6-3 | . | . | TRBJ1-4
CATSDSGTRGTGELFF | TGTGCCACCAGTGATTCCGGGACTAGGGGCACCGGGGAGCTGTTTTTT | TRBV24-1 | TRBD2 | many | TRBJ2-2
CASSQRQGLSTDTQYF | TGTGCCAGCAGCCAAAGACAGGGCCTTAGCACAGATACGCAGTATTTT | TRBV7-2 | TRBD1 | . | TRBJ2-3
CASSSLGQGKDNQPQHF | TGTGCCAGCAGCTCTCTGGGACAGGGAAAGGACAATCAGCCCCAGCATTTT | TRBV7-9 | TRBD1 | once | TRBJ1-5
CATLSRWEHYGYTF | TGTGCCACCCTCTCCCGCTGGGAGCACTATGGCTACACCTTC | TRBV19 | . | . | TRBJ1-2
CASSQVGLAGGQETQYF | TGCGCCAGCAGCCAAGTGGGGCTAGCGGGGGGCCAAGAGACCCAGTACTTC | TRBV4-1 | TRBD2 | . | TRBJ2-5
CAARGIGADTQYF | TGTGCCGCGAGGGGGATTGGCGCAGATACGCAGTATTTT | TRBV5-4 | . | . | TRBJ2-3